This record covers a single T cell receptor beta chain. Its antigen is not known. The data originate from a study of T cell repertoires in cytomegalovirus infection. Regarding the study as a whole: Accumulated public TCR beta family frequency recognized individuals carrying CMV together with the relevant HLA. Clonotype analysis showed dominance of the ex vivo response by HLA-C-restricted CMV-specific TCR beta clonotypes.

TCRdb analysed the reads with MiXCR anew, one entry per CDR3 protein. Seen here are around 500,000 distinct CDR3 sequences, roughly 42% observed once, and the top ten hold about 41%. This specimen was cultured PBMCs, taken from culture after CMV antigen stimulation. This receptor was taken from a human donor in good health (CMV status not recorded). Some clones in this sample may be carry-over from other donors' samples.

The CDR3 here is CASSGWDEAFF. The CDR3 DNA sequence: TGTGCCAGCAGCGGATGGGACGAAGCTTTCTTT. The chain links TRBV6-1 to TRBJ1-1; D is perhaps TRBD1 (5 bases). CDR1 and CDR2 from the germline V gene are MNHNS and SASEGT. This CDR3 comprises 11 residues. Trimming removed 6 bases from V and 8 bases from J, with 10 bases in between.